The 26 T cell receptor beta chains below come from one sample, sequenced in a study of T cell responses to AZD1222 COVID-19 vaccine (dated by TCRdb to about 2021). Library creation used the immunoSEQ multiplex PCR assay. This is the immuneACCESS table as TCRdb keeps it, with only in-frame sequences that have V and J called. A part of the clones is gone; compared with another copy, unresolved V genes explain less than half, and the rest is unexplained. This sample is represented by about 83,000 clones; approximately 88% of them were singletons. Roughly 5% of the sample is taken by the ten largest. In the paper's terms, the time point label means: baseline before first vaccination. The treatment or condition label corresponds to: meningococcal conjugate vaccine given as trial control. Sequenced material: peripheral blood, taken on day 0 of MenACWY control vaccination. The source is an adult in good health.

In DNA, the CDR3 is TGTGCCAGCAGCTCCGGGGGGGGAGCCACTGAAGCTTTCTTT. Amino acids: CASSSGGGATEAFF. V is TRBV9 and J is TRBJ1-1; D might be TRBD1 (5 bases). Germline assignment: CDR1 SGDLS and CDR2 YYNGEE. Trimming took 4 bases from V and 4 from J, leaving 14 bases between them. There are 14 residues in the CDR3.

This chain joins TRBV28 and TRBJ1-6; no definite D call. The CDR3 has 14 amino acids. Per germline, CDR1 MDHEN and CDR2 SYDVKM. The germline V and J ends were trimmed by 3 bases and 7 bases, with 10 bases remaining between them. CDR3 amino acids: CASSFQVANSPLHF. DNA for the CDR3: TGTGCCAGCAGTTTTCAGGTTGCCAATTCACCCCTCCACTTT.

V usage is TRBV3-1 (or the pseudogene TRBV3-2) and J usage is TRBJ2-3; 8 bases align to TRBD1. The CDR3 has 15 amino acids. J gave up 6 bases and V 4 bases, and 9 bases lay outside the gene matches. CDR1 is LGHDT and CDR2 is YNNKEL in the germline V gene (reference sequence). The CDR3 coding sequence is TGTGCCAGCAGCCGCGTCCAGGGGGCGCCGGATACGCAGTATTTT. Translating it yields CASSRVQGAPDTQYF.

The chain combines TRBV7-2 with TRBJ2-6, with no clear D. This CDR3 region has 15 residues. Germline lookup yields CDR1 SGHTA and CDR2 FQGNSA. Between the trimmed V and J ends, which lost 5 bases and 0 bases, there was a span of 8 bases. The CDR3: CASSPRFSGANVLTF. CDR3 coding DNA: TGTGCCAGCAGCCCGAGATTCTCTGGGGCCAACGTCCTGACTTTC.

The J gene is TRBJ1-6, the V gene TRBV7-9; 7 bases match TRBD1. Germline trimming cut 6 bases from V and 6 bases from J; bases unmatched to any gene: 5. CDR3 size: 14 residues. Germline V gives CDR1 SEHNR, CDR2 FQNEAQ (reference sequence). The chain's CDR3 is CASRPGTVNSPLHF. CDR3 sequence (DNA): TGTGCCAGCAGGCCCGGGACAGTTAATTCACCCCTCCACTTT.

DNA of the CDR3: TGTGCCAGTTCGGGAGGTGGGGCCAACGTCCTGACTTTC. It translates to CASSGGGANVLTF. The chain has TRBV15 and TRBJ2-6; 7 bases agree with TRBD2. Trimming removed 10 bases from V and 3 bases from J; junction bases left unmatched: 3. There are 13 residues in the CDR3. Germline CDR1 is LNHNV and CDR2 is YYDKDF (reference sequence). The full variable domain, its missing parts supplied by reference TRBV15 and TRBJ2-6, is DAMVIQNPRYQVTQFGKPVTLSCSQTLNHNVMYWYQQKSSQAPKLLFHYYDKDFNNEADTPDNFQSRRPNTSFCFLDIRSPGLGDTAMYLCASSGGGANVLTFGAGSRLTVL.

This sequence joins TRBV11-2 and TRBJ1-3; no definite D call. The germline V gene has CDR1 SGHAT and CDR2 FQNNGV. The length of the CDR3 is 16 residues. V lost 1 base and J lost 4, with 14 bases in between. DNA for the CDR3: TGTGCCAGCAGCTTAGGGGCGTCTTTACAGGGAAACACCATATATTTT. This codes for CASSLGASLQGNTIYF. Filled out from reference TRBV11-2 and TRBJ1-3, the complete variable domain reads EAGVAQSPRYKIIEKRQSVAFWCNPISGHATLYWYQQILGQGPKLLIQFQNNGVVDDSQLPKDRFSAERLKGVDSTLKIQPAKLEDSAVYLCASSLGASLQGNTIYFGEGSWLTVV.

This CDR3 reads CASSSQKNAYEQYF. CDR3 DNA: TGTGCCAGTAGTTCACAGAAAAACGCCTACGAGCAGTACTTC. The chain carries TRBV19 and TRBJ2-7; D remains unclear. Trimming pared 5 bases from V and 2 bases from J, leaving 13 bases between. The CDR3 has 14 amino acids. CDR1 and CDR2 from the germline V gene are LNHDA and SQIVND (reference sequence).

This rearrangement joins TRBV24-1 to TRBJ1-2; 12 bases align to TRBD1. This CDR3 has 16 residues. CDR1 is KGHDR, CDR2 SFDVKD, per germline. J was trimmed by 6 bases and V by 3 bases; bases with no gene match: 7. The CDR3 sequence is CATSDKGTGGTDGYTF. As DNA, the CDR3 is TGTGCCACCAGTGATAAGGGGACAGGGGGCACGGATGGCTACACCTTC.

V gene TRBV12-5 combines with J gene TRBJ2-7; TRBD2 agrees at 8 bases. With V trimmed by 7 bases and J by 4 bases, 18 bases remained unmatched. The CDR3 sequence is 17 residues long. Germline-derived CDR1 and CDR2 are LGHNT and FRNRAP. CDR3 DNA sequence: TGTGCTAGTGCCAATTACGGGGTAGCGGGACCATGGTACGAGCAGTACTTC. Translated, it gives CASANYGVAGPWYEQYF.

This clone has a handful of counts. The chain joins TRBV23-1 to TRBJ1-4; 8 bases match TRBD1. TRBV23-1 is sorted into the ORF group, with uncertain function. J was trimmed by 3 bases and V by 9 bases; bases with no gene match: 12. This CDR3 has 16 residues. CDR3 DNA sequence: TGCGCCAGAACCTACGCAGGGGGCTTCGCTAATGAAAAACTGTTTTTT. Its protein product is CARTYAGGFANEKLFF.

The chain uses TRBV7-9 and TRBJ1-5, with 9 bases that match TRBD1. CDR1 and CDR2 from the germline V gene are SEHNR and FQNEAQ (reference sequence). The CDR3 totals 15 residues. V shed 5 bases and J 5 bases; nucleotides not matched to a gene: 7. CDR3 in DNA: TGTGCCAGCAGCCCCGGCGGGACAGGGTATCAGCCCCAGCATTTT. It is translated as CASSPGGTGYQPQHF.

The J gene is TRBJ2-2, the V gene TRBV25-1, with 16 bases identical to TRBD2. This CDR3 region has 17 residues. Trimming took 8 bases from V and 1 from J; bases not matched to a gene: 4. Germline V gene sequence: CDR1 MGHDK, CDR2 SYGVNS. The CDR3 DNA is TGTGCCAGCGGGGGACTAGCGGGAGGGAAGAACACCGGGGAGCTGTTTTTT. It yields the protein CASGGLAGGKNTGELFF.

A few counts support this clone. The chain links TRBV20-1 to TRBJ1-1; no definite D call. Germline assignment: CDR1 DFQATT and CDR2 SNEGSKA (reference sequence). The CDR3 contains 11 residues. The CDR3 loop reads CSHRVNTEAFF. DNA of the CDR3: TGCAGCCATAGAGTGAACACTGAAGCTTTCTTT.

The genes are TRBV11-2 and TRBJ2-3; 8 bases match TRBD2. CDR1 and CDR2 (germline): SGHAT, FQNNGV. V lost 4 bases and J lost 9; bases outside the gene matches: 15. CDR3 length equals 16 residues. The CDR3 loop reads CASSSWVAGRLRTQYF. The CDR3 region has the DNA TGTGCCAGCAGCTCCTGGGTAGCGGGACGGTTACGAACGCAGTATTTT.

The J gene is TRBJ2-7, the V gene TRBV19; D remains ambiguous. There are 14 residues in the CDR3. Germline V gives CDR1 LNHDA, CDR2 SQIVND (reference sequence). V lost 4 bases and J 6 bases, leaving 16 bases between the germline ends. CDR3: CASSRSPQIGEQYF. The DNA of the CDR3 is TGTGCCAGTAGTAGGAGTCCCCAGATAGGCGAGCAGTACTTC.

The chain links TRBV4-1 to TRBJ1-1, with D possibly TRBD1 on 5 matching bases. The CDR3 covers 14 residues. Germline lookup yields CDR1 MGHRA and CDR2 YSYEKL. V lost 1 base and J 0 bases, leaving 6 bases between the germline ends. CDR3 region: CASSQVGVNTEAFF. The CDR3 coding sequence is TGCGCCAGCAGCCAAGTGGGGGTGAACACTGAAGCTTTCTTT.

The CDR3, as DNA: TGTGCCAGCAGCGCGGGGTGGGTGGAAGATACGCAGTATTTT. Amino acids: CASSAGWVEDTQYF. The chain has TRBV9 and TRBJ2-3; TRBD2 might be the D (5 bases). The germline V gene encodes CDR1 SGDLS and CDR2 YYNGEE. The CDR3 contains 14 residues. Trimming removed 3 bases at V and 5 bases at J, with 13 bases between. Using reference TRBV9 and TRBJ2-3 for the parts outside the CDR3, the full variable domain is DSGVTQTPKHLITATGQRVTLRCSPRSGDLSVYWYQQSLDQGLQFLIQYYNGEERAKGNILERFSAQQFPDLHSELNLSSLELGDSALYFCASSAGWVEDTQYFGPGTRLTVL.

The J gene is TRBJ2-5, the V gene TRBV24-1, with 7 bases matching TRBD1. There are 15 residues in the CDR3. V was clipped by 3 bases and J by 4 bases; unmatched bases: 7. Germline CDR1 and CDR2: KGHDR and SFDVKD. CDR3 amino acids: CATSDGRGIVETQYF. The CDR3 region has the DNA TGTGCCACCAGTGATGGCAGGGGGATTGTAGAGACCCAGTACTTC.

V gene TRBV3-1 (or the pseudogene TRBV3-2) combines with J gene TRBJ1-2; a possible D gene is TRBD1 (5 bases). V dropped 3 bases and J dropped 7 bases, with 9 bases sitting between them. The germline V gene encodes CDR1 LGHDT and CDR2 YNNKEL (reference sequence). CDR3 length: 12 residues. CDR3 sequence (DNA): TGTGCCAGCAGCCAGACAGATGGTGGCTACACCTTC. It codes for CASSQTDGGYTF.

This clone has a handful of counts. The chain uses TRBV30 and TRBJ1-5, with D tentatively TRBD1 (6 bases). Germline V lookup: CDR1 GTSNPN, CDR2 SVGIG (reference sequence). This CDR3 has 13 amino acids. Trimming took off 2 bases at V and 9 bases at J, with 14 bases between the two ends. The CDR3 DNA is TGTGCCTGGAGTCGCACAGGGTTCTTGCCCCAGCATTTT. It encodes CAWSRTGFLPQHF.

CDR3 nucleotide sequence: TGTGCCAGCTCAACCTCCGGGACAATGGAGACCCAGTACTTC. This sequence encodes CASSTSGTMETQYF. V is TRBV18 and J is TRBJ2-5; D possibly corresponds to TRBD1 (6 bases). The CDR3 is made up of 14 amino acids. V lost 5 bases, J lost 5 bases, and 15 bases lay in between. Germline V gene data show CDR1 as KGHSH and CDR2 as LQKENI. Full variable domain (missing parts from reference TRBV18 and TRBJ2-5): NAGVMQNPRHLVRRRGQEARLRCSPMKGHSHVYWYRQLPEEGLKFMVYLQKENIIDESGMPKERFSAEFPKEGPSILRIQQVVRGDSAAYFCASSTSGTMETQYFGPGTRLLVL.

This chain connects TRBV19 to TRBJ2-5; 8 bases fit TRBD1. The trim removed 4 bases at V and 4 bases at J, leaving 14 bases unmatched. The CDR3 runs 17 residues. Germline lookup yields CDR1 LNHDA and CDR2 SQIVND (reference sequence). CDR3 nucleotides: TGTGCCAGTAGTACGTATGGTAGGACAGGGAAGGGAGAGACCCAGTACTTC. It codes for CASSTYGRTGKGETQYF.

V usage is TRBV20-1 and J usage is TRBJ2-1; TRBD2 agrees at 7 bases. V lost 3 bases to trimming and J lost 4 bases; unmatched junction nucleotides: 6. The CDR3 is made up of 14 amino acids. Germline V CDR1 and CDR2: DFQATT, SNEGSKA (reference sequence). CDR3 residues: CSASWRETYNEQFF. CDR3 sequence (DNA): TGCAGTGCTAGTTGGCGGGAGACATACAATGAGCAGTTCTTC.

The chain uses TRBV19 and TRBJ2-5; TRBD2 agrees at 8 bases. The CDR3 is 13 amino acids. Germline V lookup: CDR1 LNHDA, CDR2 SQIVND (reference sequence). V lost 9 bases, J lost 5 bases, and 8 bases stayed unmatched. CDR3 in amino acids: CASLGPGGETQYF. The CDR3 coding sequence is TGTGCCAGCTTGGGCCCGGGGGGGGAGACCCAGTACTTC.

V usage is TRBV7-2 and J usage is TRBJ1-1; unclear D gene. This CDR3 spans 12 amino acids. Germline V gives CDR1 SGHTA, CDR2 FQGNSA. Trimming pared 5 bases from V and 1 base from J, leaving 5 bases between. The CDR3 DNA reads as TGTGCCAGCAGCAATCCGAACACTGAAGCTTTCTTT. It codes for CASSNPNTEAFF.